Each of the 6 T cell receptor beta chains below was sequenced from the same sample in a study of beta chain features in type 1 diabetes. Study-wide points: Type 1 diabetes patients had moderately but significantly shorter TCRB CDR3s in all four CD4+ subsets.

These receptors' antigens are unknown. Every isolated RNA sample was fully reverse transcribed, so sequencing captured expressed TCRB transcripts. Measured with immunoSEQ multiplex PCR; TCRdb has only the in-frame clones, and not every one. The table records hundreds of thousands of clones, roughly an eighth of them present only once. The sequencing sample was made of naive CD4+ T cells from blood. These receptors were taken from a young man with type 1 diabetes.

This chain links TRBV7-9 with TRBJ1-2; D might be TRBD1 (5 bases). The V gene lost 4 bases and the J gene lost 1 base, with 7 bases spanning the gap. The length of the CDR3 is 13 residues. CDR1 is SEHNR and CDR2 is FQNEAQ in the germline V gene (reference sequence). DNA for the CDR3: TGTGCCAGCAGCTCCGGACATAACTATGGCTACACCTTC. Translation gives CASSSGHNYGYTF.

The sample holds one count of this clone. The chain combines TRBV6-5 with TRBJ2-4; D gene unclear. The germline gives CDR1 MNHEY, CDR2 SVGAGI. CDR3 length equals 13 residues. Trimming pared 4 bases from V and 5 bases from J, leaving 9 bases between. The CDR3 sequence: CASSFDRENIQYF. The CDR3 DNA is TGTGCCAGCAGTTTTGACCGGGAAAACATTCAGTACTTC.

This clone has a handful of counts. This rearrangement joins TRBV9 to TRBJ2-3; 11 bases are shared with TRBD2. J was trimmed by 8 bases and V by 2 bases; bases with no gene match: 7. The CDR3 is made up of 15 amino acids. Germline lookup yields CDR1 SGDLS and CDR2 YYNGEE. CDR3 loop: CASSVSTSGTPTQYF. The CDR3 DNA sequence: TGTGCCAGCAGCGTTTCGACTAGCGGGACCCCTACGCAGTATTTT.

V is TRBV11-2 and J is TRBJ2-1; TRBD1 matches at 7 bases. CDR3 length equals 15 residues. Germline V CDR1 and CDR2: SGHAT, FQNNGV. The ends lost 7 bases at V and 2 bases at J; junction bases unmatched: 8. The CDR3 sequence: CASNSGRGPYNEQFF. The CDR3 bases are TGTGCCAGCAACTCCGGTAGGGGGCCCTACAATGAGCAGTTCTTC.

The V and J genes are TRBV9 and TRBJ2-3; no reliable D call. Germline V gives CDR1 SGDLS, CDR2 YYNGEE. Trimming cost V 4 bases and J 1 base, with 13 bases left between them. This CDR3 has 15 amino acids. The CDR3 region is CASSTMTSGTDTQYF. DNA of the CDR3: TGTGCCAGCAGCACCATGACTTCTGGCACAGATACGCAGTATTTT.

This chain joins TRBV9 and TRBJ2-4; 12 bases fit TRBD2. The trim removed 0 bases at V and 11 bases at J, leaving 9 bases unmatched. The CDR3 is 16 amino acids. Germline CDR1 SGDLS, CDR2 YYNGEE. CDR3 loop: CASSVGSASGRAFQYF. DNA of the CDR3: TGTGCCAGCAGCGTAGGTTCGGCTAGCGGGAGGGCCTTTCAGTACTTC.